Sequencing of this T cell receptor (beta chain) was carried out in a study of blood T cell repertoires in COVID-19. Turning to the study itself: T cells, B-cell-depleted T cells, or PBMCs provided the cDNA or gDNA that served as material.

One Seattle source followed patients from active infection through their disease course. Germline CDR1 and CDR2: MNHEY and SVGAGI. V lost 5 bases to trimming and J lost 0 bases, with 13 bases between them. This CDR3 is built from 15 residues. In the study's own analysis: Cell counts per sample came from amplifying reference gene primers. Repertoires were generated with immunoSEQ multiplex PCR, while TCRdb's copy carries only in-frame clones and drops some. V, J and clone size are taken as reported in that table, and D and trimming were inferred from the DNA itself. The sample has approximately 330,000 clones, approximately 90% seen once.

Sequencing was done on a sample of peripheral blood. The chain joins TRBV6-5 to TRBJ1-1; D is undetermined. The sequence came from a man younger than 40 with COVID-19, enrolled during active disease. CDR3 amino acids: CASSNRREMNTEAFF. In DNA form, the CDR3 reads TGTGCCAGCAGTAACAGACGGGAAATGAACACTGAAGCTTTCTTT.